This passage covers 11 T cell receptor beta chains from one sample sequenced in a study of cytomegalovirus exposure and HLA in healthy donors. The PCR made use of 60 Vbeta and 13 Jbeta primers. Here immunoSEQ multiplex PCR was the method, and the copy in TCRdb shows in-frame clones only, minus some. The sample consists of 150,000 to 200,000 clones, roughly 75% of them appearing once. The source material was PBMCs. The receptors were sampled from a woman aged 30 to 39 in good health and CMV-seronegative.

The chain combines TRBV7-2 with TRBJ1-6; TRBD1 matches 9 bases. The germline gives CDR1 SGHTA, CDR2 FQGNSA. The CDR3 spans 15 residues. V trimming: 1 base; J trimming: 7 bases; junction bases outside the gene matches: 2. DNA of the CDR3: TGTGCCAGCAGCTTAGAGGGACAGGGAAATTCACCCCTCCACTTT. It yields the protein CASSLEGQGNSPLHF.

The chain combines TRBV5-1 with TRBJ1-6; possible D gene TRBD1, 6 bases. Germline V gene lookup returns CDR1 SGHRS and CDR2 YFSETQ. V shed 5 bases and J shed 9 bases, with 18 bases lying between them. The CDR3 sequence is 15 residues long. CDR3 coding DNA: TGCGCCAGCAGTCCCAGGGCGGAAGGGGGTTCACCCCTCCACTTT. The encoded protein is CASSPRAEGGSPLHF.

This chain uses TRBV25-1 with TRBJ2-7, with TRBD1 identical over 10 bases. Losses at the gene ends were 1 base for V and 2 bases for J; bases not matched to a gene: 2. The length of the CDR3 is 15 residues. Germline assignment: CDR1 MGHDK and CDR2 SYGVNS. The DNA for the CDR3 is TGTGCCAGCAGTGAATCAGGGACAGGGGCCTACGAGCAGTACTTC. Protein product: CASSESGTGAYEQYF.

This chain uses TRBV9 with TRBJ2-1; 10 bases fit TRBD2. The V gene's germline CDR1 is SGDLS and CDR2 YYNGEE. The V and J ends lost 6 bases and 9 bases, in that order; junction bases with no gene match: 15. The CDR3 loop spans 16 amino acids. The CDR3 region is CASTASPAGGSSEQFF. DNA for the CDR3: TGTGCCAGCACCGCCTCTCCAGCGGGGGGGTCTAGTGAGCAGTTCTTC.

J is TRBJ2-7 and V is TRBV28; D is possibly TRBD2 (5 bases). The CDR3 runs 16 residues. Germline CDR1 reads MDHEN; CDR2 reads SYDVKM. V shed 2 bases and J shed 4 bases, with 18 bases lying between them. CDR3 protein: CASSLAGQSKKYEQYF. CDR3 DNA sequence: TGTGCCAGCAGTTTAGCGGGCCAGAGCAAAAAATACGAGCAGTACTTC. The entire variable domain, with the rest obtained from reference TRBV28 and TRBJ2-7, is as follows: DVKVTQSSRYLVKRTGEKVFLECVQDMDHENMFWYRQDPGLGLRLIYFSYDVKMKEKGDIPEGYSVSREKKERFSLILESASTNQTSMYLCASSLAGQSKKYEQYFGPGTRLTVT.

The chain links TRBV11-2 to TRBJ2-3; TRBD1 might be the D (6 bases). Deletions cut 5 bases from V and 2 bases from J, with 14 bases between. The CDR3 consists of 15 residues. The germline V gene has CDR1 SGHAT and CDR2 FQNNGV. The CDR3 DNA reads TGTGCCAGCAGCCCTGGGACACTAACCACAGATACGCAGTATTTT. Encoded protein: CASSPGTLTTDTQYF.

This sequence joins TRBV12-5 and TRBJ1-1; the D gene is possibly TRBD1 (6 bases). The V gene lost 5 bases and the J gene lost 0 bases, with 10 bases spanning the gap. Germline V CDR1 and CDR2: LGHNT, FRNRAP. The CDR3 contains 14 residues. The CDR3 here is CASGPEGVNTEAFF. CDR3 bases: TGTGCTAGTGGTCCTGAGGGGGTGAACACTGAAGCTTTCTTT.

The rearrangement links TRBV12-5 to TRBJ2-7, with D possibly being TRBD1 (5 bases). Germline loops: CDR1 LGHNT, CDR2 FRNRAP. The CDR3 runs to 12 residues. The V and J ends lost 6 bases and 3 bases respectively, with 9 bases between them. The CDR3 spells CASGAGIYEQYF. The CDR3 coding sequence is TGTGCTAGTGGGGCAGGGATCTACGAGCAGTACTTC.

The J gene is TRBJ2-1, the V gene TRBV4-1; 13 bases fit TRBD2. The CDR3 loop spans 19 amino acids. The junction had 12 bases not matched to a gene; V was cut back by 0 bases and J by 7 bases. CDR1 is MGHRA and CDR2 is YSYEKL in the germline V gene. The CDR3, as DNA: TGCGCCAGCAGCCAAGAAAGGGGGTTGACTAGCGGGGGGCGAAATGAGCAGTTCTTC. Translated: CASSQERGLTSGGRNEQFF.

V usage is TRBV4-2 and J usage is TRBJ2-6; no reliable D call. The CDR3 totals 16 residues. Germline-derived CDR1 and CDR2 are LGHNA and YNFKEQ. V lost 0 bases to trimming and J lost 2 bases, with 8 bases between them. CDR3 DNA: TGTGCCAGCAGCCAAGATGTGGGCGCTGGGGCCAACGTCCTGACTTTC. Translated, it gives CASSQDVGAGANVLTF.

CDR3 nucleotides: TGTGCTAGTGGTTTGGTTGGCCGGGACAGGGGGCCGAACACTGAAGCTTTCTTT. Its protein is CASGLVGRDRGPNTEAFF. The V gene is TRBV12-5, the J gene TRBJ1-1; 12 bases are a match to TRBD1. The CDR3 is 18 amino acids. Germline trimming cut 0 bases from V and 1 base from J; bases unmatched to any gene: 6. Germline lookup yields CDR1 LGHNT and CDR2 FRNRAP.